The 13 T cell receptor beta chains given below trace back to one sample, sequenced in a study of blood T cell repertoires in COVID-19. The assay was immunoSEQ multiplex PCR, and TCRdb's table has in-frame clones only and misses some. The sample lists roughly 250,000 clones; around 80% were seen once. The sample was peripheral blood. The receptors shown here come from a man in his forties with active or convalescent COVID-19.

The CDR3 loop is CASSPGTSGRAGELFF. For the CDR3, the DNA is TGTGCCAGCAGTCCGGGGACTAGCGGGAGGGCCGGGGAGCTGTTTTTT. The V call is TRBV28, the J call TRBJ2-2; 16 nucleotides line up with TRBD2. After removal of 5 bases from V and 6 bases from J, the junction contained 3 bases not matched to a gene. The CDR3 is 16 amino acids. Germline-derived CDR1 and CDR2 are MDHEN and SYDVKM.

This chain links TRBV6-5 with TRBJ2-1; 8 nucleotides match TRBD2. The CDR3 sequence is 11 residues long. Trimming removed 10 bases from V and 12 bases from J; junction bases left unmatched: 8. Germline lookup yields CDR1 MNHEY and CDR2 SVGAGI. CDR3 nucleotide sequence: TGTGCCACCCTAGCTAGCGGGCCGCAGTTCTTC. This translates into CATLASGPQFF.

This chain links TRBV6-4 with TRBJ2-7, with D possibly TRBD1 on 6 matching bases. This CDR3 spans 15 amino acids. Germline V gives CDR1 MRHNA, CDR2 SNTAGT. Trimming took off 2 bases at V and 2 bases at J, with 13 bases between the two ends. The CDR3 spells CASSDAQGRTYEQYF. CDR3 DNA sequence: TGTGCCAGCAGTGACGCTCAGGGGCGAACCTACGAGCAGTACTTC.

The V call is TRBV21-1, the J call TRBJ1-3. TRBV21-1 is recorded as a pseudogene. The CDR3 spans 12 residues. CDR3 sequence (DNA): TGTGCCAGCGGGAGAACTGGAAACACCATATATTTT. This gives the protein CASGRTGNTIYF.

The rearrangement uses TRBV12-5 and TRBJ1-6, with 8 bases identical to TRBD1. This CDR3 is built from 16 residues. The junction had 11 bases not matched to a gene; V was cut back by 6 bases and J by 7 bases. CDR1 and CDR2 (germline): LGHNT, FRNRAP. CDR3 residues: CASGSGTGVWNSPLHF. In DNA, the CDR3 is TGTGCTAGTGGGTCCGGGACAGGTGTTTGGAATTCACCCCTCCACTTT.

The chain employs TRBV14 and TRBJ2-7, with 8 bases aligning to TRBD2. Germline loops: CDR1 SGHDN, CDR2 FVKESK. This CDR3 spans 14 amino acids. Trimming removed 8 bases from V and 6 bases from J; junction bases left unmatched: 12. CDR3 nucleotide sequence: TGTGCCAGCGCTCGAGCGGGAGCCTCCCGCGAGCAGTACTTC. Its translation is CASARAGASREQYF.

The chain is built from TRBV7-3 and TRBJ2-5, with 8 bases identical to TRBD2. This CDR3 spans 18 amino acids. The V gene's germline CDR1 is SGHTA and CDR2 FQGTGA. V was pared by 5 bases and J by 1 base, with 15 bases of the junction left unmatched. CDR3 loop: CASSPALLPGLVQETQYF. The CDR3 DNA reads as TGTGCCAGCAGCCCGGCCCTTCTCCCGGGACTAGTCCAAGAGACCCAGTACTTC. The whole variable domain, filled in from reference TRBV7-3 and TRBJ2-5, reads GAGVSQTPSNKVTEKGKYVELRCDPISGHTALYWYRQSLGQGPEFLIYFQGTGAADDSGLPNDRFFAVRPEGSVSTLKIQRTERGDSAVYLCASSPALLPGLVQETQYFGPGTRLLVL.

The chain employs TRBV19 and TRBJ2-7, with D possibly being TRBD2 (6 bases). V lost 4 bases, J lost 7 bases, and 20 bases lay in between. The CDR3 runs 15 residues. The germline gives CDR1 LNHDA, CDR2 SQIVND (reference sequence). CDR3 loop: CASSTSHGGKGEQYF. The CDR3 DNA follows: TGTGCCAGTAGTACTTCTCACGGGGGTAAGGGGGAGCAGTACTTC.

This chain uses TRBV30 with TRBJ2-3, with TRBD1 identical over 8 bases. Losses at the gene ends were 2 bases for V and 6 bases for J; bases not matched to a gene: 7. Looked up from germline, CDR1 is GTSNPN and CDR2 is SVGIG (reference sequence). The CDR3 has 14 residues. DNA for the CDR3: TGTGCCTGGAGTCACGGGACAGGACGGGATACGCAGTATTTT. The encoded protein is CAWSHGTGRDTQYF.

The chain links TRBV18 to TRBJ1-2; D is ambiguous. This CDR3 is 14 amino acids long. Germline CDR1 is KGHSH and CDR2 is LQKENI. V lost 2 bases, J lost 4 bases, and 11 bases lay in between. The DNA of the CDR3 is TGTGCCAGCTCACCAGATCGGGGATTCTATGGCTACACCTTC. Protein: CASSPDRGFYGYTF.

V and J are TRBV5-8 and TRBJ2-7; 9 nucleotides line up with TRBD1. V was pared by 4 bases and J by 0 bases, with 5 bases of the junction left unmatched. CDR3 length: 15 amino acids. Germline V CDR1 and CDR2: SGHTS, YDEGEE. The CDR3: CASSAHRGLSYEQYF. Here the CDR3 DNA reads TGTGCCAGCAGCGCCCACAGGGGGCTCTCCTACGAGCAGTACTTC.

The chain joins TRBV10-2 to TRBJ1-2; possible D gene TRBD1, 6 bases. The length of the CDR3 is 14 residues. V was pared by 4 bases and J by 6 bases, with 15 bases between. The germline gives CDR1 WSHSY, CDR2 SAAADI. CDR3 nucleotides: TGCGCCAGCAGTGGGACAGATTCCAGGCATGGCTACACCTTC. Translation: CASSGTDSRHGYTF.

As regards this clone: Other DNA sequences from this sample encode an identical CDR3 as well. The J gene is TRBJ2-7, the V gene TRBV4-1; no clear D gene. This CDR3 is built from 14 residues. Germline V lookup: CDR1 MGHRA, CDR2 YSYEKL. V lost 1 base and J lost 3, with 10 bases in between. The CDR3 loop reads CASSQGRGIYEQYF. The CDR3 coding sequence is TGCGCCAGCAGCCAAGGTCGAGGTATCTACGAGCAGTACTTC.